What follows are 2 T cell receptor beta chains derived from one specimen sequenced in a study of CD8+ T cells in alopecia areata. Treatment reported: oral pan-JAK inhibitor, 5-10 mg twice daily. cDNA reverse transcribed from extracted RNA served as the sequencing template. Using immunoSEQ multiplex PCR, the repertoire was profiled, and TCRdb retains in-frame clones only, with some absent. The sample has roughly 100,000 clones, approximately 84% seen once. Here the sequenced sample was CD8+ T cells sorted from blood, taken at approximately week 30, from a patient treated with tofacitinib. The origin of the receptors is a human donor with alopecia areata.

The CDR3, as DNA: TGTGCCAGCAGCGTAGTTACGGGAGACATTCAGTACTTC. This translates into CASSVVTGDIQYF. J is TRBJ2-4 and V is TRBV9; D is possibly TRBD2 (6 bases). V lost 0 bases, J lost 8 bases, and 9 bases lay in between. Germline CDR1 is SGDLS and CDR2 is YYNGEE. This CDR3 contains 13 residues.

The gene calls are TRBV5-1 and TRBJ2-4; D unresolved. Trimming shortened V by 0 bases and J by 10 bases, and 2 bases separated the two germline ends. CDR3 length: 10 amino acids. Per germline, CDR1 SGHRS and CDR2 YFSETQ. The CDR3 loop is CASSLGIQYF. CDR3 in DNA: TGCGCCAGCAGCTTGGGGATTCAGTACTTC. Full variable domain (remainder filled in from reference TRBV5-1 and TRBJ2-4): KAGVTQTPRYLIKTRGQQVTLSCSPISGHRSVSWYQQTPGQGLQFLFEYFSETQRNKGNFPGRFSGRQFSNSRSEMNVSTLELGDSALYLCASSLGIQYFGAGTRLSVL.